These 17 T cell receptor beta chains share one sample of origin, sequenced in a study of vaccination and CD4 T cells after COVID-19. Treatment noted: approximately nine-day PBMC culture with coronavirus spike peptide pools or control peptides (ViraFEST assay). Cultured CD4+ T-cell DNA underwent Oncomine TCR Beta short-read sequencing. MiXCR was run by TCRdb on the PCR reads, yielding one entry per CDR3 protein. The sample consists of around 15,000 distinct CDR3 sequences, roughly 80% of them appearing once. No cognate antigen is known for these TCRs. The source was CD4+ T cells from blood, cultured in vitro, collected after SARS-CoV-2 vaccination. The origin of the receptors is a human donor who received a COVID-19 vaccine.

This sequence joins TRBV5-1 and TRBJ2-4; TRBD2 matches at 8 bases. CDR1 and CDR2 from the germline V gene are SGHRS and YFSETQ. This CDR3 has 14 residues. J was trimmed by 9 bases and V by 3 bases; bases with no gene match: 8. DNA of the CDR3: TGCGCCAGCAGCTATACAGCGGGGGACGGCATTCAGTACTTC. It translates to CASSYTAGDGIQYF.

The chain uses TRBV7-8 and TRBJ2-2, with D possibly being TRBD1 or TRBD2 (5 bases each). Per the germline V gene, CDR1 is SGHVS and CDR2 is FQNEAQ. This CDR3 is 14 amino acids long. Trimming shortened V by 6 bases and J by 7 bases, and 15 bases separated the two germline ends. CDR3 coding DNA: TGTGCCAGCAGACCGCGAGGGGCGGGCGGGGAGCTGTTTTTT. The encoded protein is CASRPRGAGGELFF.

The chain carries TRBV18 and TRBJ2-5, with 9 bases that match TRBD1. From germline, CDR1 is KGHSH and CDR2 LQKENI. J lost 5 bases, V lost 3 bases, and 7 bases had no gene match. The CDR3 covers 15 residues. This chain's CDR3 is CASSPRTGDGETQYF. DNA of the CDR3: TGTGCCAGCTCACCGAGGACAGGGGATGGGGAGACCCAGTACTTC.

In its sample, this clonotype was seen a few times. The CDR3 loop is CAWSHLLSSSGRQETQYF. In DNA form, the CDR3 reads TGTGCCTGGAGCCACCTCCTCTCCTCTTCGGGACGGCAAGAGACCCAGTACTTC. This chain links TRBV30 with TRBJ2-5; either TRBD1 or TRBD2 may fit D (5 bases each). This CDR3 has 18 residues. Trimming removed 3 bases from V and 2 bases from J, with 25 bases in between. Germline-derived CDR1 and CDR2 are GTSNPN and SVGIG (reference sequence).

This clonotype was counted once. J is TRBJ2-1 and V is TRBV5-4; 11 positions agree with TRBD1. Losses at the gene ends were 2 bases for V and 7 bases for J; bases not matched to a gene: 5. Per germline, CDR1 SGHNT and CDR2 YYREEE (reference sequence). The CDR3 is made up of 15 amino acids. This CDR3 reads CASSFGQGAGNEQFF. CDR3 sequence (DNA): TGTGCCAGCAGCTTCGGACAGGGGGCGGGTAATGAGCAGTTCTTC.

The CDR3 nucleotides read TGCAGCGCAATCGACAGGGCGCGAGACTATGGCTACACCTTC. As protein: CSAIDRARDYGYTF. The chain is built from TRBV29-1 and TRBJ1-2; 7 nucleotides match TRBD1. V shed 7 bases, J shed 3 bases, and the junction held 11 bases outside the gene matches. The CDR3 sequence is 14 residues long. Per germline, CDR1 SQVTM and CDR2 ANQGSEA.

DNA of the CDR3: TGCAGTGCTAGAGTGACTGGCACAGATACGCAGTATTTT. As protein: CSARVTGTDTQYF. The chain combines TRBV20-1 with TRBJ2-3; D gene ambiguous. The germline V and J ends were trimmed by 1 base and 1 base, with 6 bases remaining between them. CDR3 size: 13 residues. Germline V gene data show CDR1 as DFQATT and CDR2 as SNEGSKA (reference sequence).

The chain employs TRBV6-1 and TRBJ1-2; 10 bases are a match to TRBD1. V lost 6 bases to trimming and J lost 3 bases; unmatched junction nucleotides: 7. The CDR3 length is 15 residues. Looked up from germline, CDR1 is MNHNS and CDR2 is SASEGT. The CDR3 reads CASSPRQGAHYGYTF. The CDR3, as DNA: TGTGCCAGCAGCCCAAGACAGGGGGCCCACTATGGCTACACCTTC.

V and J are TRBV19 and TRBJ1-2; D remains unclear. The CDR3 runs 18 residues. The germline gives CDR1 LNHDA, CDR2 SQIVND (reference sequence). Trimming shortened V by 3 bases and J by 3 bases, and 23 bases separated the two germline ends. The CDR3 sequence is CASSIALPYLAQDYGYTF. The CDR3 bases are TGTGCCAGTAGTATTGCCCTCCCCTACCTTGCCCAGGACTATGGCTACACCTTC.

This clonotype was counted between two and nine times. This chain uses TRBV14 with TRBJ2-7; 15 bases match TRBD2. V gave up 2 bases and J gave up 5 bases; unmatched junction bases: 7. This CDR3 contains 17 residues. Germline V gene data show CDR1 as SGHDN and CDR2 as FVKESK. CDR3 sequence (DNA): TGTGCCAGCAGCCAAATCCGGACTAGCGGGGGGGACAACGAGCAGTACTTC. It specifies CASSQIRTSGGDNEQYF.

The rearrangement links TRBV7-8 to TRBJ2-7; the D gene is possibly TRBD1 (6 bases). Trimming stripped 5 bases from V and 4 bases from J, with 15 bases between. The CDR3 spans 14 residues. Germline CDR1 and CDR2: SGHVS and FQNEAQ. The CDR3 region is CASSRQAGSYEQYF. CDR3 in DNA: TGTGCCAGCAGCCGACAGGCCGGTTCTTACGAGCAGTACTTC.

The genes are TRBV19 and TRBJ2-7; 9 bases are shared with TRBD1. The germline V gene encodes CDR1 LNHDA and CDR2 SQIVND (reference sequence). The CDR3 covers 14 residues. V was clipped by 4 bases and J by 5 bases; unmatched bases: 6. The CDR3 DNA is TGTGCCAGTAGTAAACAGGGGGCTCCCCACGAGCAGTACTTC. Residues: CASSKQGAPHEQYF. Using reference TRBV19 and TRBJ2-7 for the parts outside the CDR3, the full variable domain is DGGITQSPKYLFRKEGQNVTLSCEQNLNHDAMYWYRQDPGQGLRLIYYSQIVNDFQKGDIAEGYSVSREKKESFPLTVTSAQKNPTAFYLCASSKQGAPHEQYFGPGTRLTVT.

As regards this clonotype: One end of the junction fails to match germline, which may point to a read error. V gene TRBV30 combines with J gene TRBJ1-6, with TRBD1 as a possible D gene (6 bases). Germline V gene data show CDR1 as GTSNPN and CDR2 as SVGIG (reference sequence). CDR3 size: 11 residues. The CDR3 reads CAWSRRDTPYF. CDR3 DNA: TGTGCCTGGAGTAGGCGGGACACCCCGTACTTT.

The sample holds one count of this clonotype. CDR3 amino acids: CASSEGQGYQETQYF. CDR3 sequence (DNA): TGTGCCAGCAGCGAGGGACAGGGGTACCAAGAGACCCAGTACTTC. The V and J genes are TRBV7-2 and TRBJ2-5, with 10 bases lining up with TRBD1. The CDR3 runs 15 residues. Germline values: CDR1 SGHTA, CDR2 FQGNSA. J gave up 0 bases and V 5 bases, and 3 bases lay outside the gene matches.

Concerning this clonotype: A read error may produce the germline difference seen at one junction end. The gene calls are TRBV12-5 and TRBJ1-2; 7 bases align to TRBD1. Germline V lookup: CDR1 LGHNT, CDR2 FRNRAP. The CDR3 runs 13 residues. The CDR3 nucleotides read TGTGCTAGTGGTTTGAACAGGGGCTCGCGCTACATCTTC. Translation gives CASGLNRGSRYIF.

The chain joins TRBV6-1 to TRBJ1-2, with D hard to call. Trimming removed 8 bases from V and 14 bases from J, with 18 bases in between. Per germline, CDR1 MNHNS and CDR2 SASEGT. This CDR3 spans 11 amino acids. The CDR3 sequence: CASGSGEGRTF. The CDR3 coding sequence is TGTGCCAGCGGGTCTGGGGAGGGTAGAACCTTC.

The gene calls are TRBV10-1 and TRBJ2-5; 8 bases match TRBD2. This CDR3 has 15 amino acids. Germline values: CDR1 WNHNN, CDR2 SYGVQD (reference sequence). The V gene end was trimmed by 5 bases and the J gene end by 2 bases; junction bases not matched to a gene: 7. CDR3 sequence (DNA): TGCGCCAGCAGTTCGGAAGCGGGGGAACAAGAGACCCAGTACTTC. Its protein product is CASSSEAGEQETQYF.